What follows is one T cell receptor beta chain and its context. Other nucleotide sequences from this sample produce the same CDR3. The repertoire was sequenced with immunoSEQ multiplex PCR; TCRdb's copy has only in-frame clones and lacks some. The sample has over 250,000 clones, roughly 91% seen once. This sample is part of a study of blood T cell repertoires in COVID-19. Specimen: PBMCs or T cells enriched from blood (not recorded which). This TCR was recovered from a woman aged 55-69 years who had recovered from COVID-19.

The CDR3 DNA follows: TGTGCCAGCAGTGAGAGAGGGTATAGCAATCAGCCCCAGCATTTT. Protein product: CASSERGYSNQPQHF. This chain uses TRBV2 with TRBJ1-5; D gene uncertain. Germline CDR1 is SNHLY and CDR2 is FYNNEI. This CDR3 has 15 residues. V lost 3 bases and J lost 0, with 9 bases in between.